The 19 T cell receptor beta chains presented below share a single source sample, sequenced in a study of Ad26.COV2.S vaccination and SARS-CoV-2 variants. This sample's treatment: over 15 received Ad26.COV2.S at low or high dose, single or two shots; 5 received placebo; per-sample allocation not given. Day 63 after the first injection of vaccine or placebo was the sampling time. Assay used: immunoSEQ multiplex PCR; TCRdb lists only in-frame clones, some missing. The repertoire holds around 320,000 clones, with around 85% as singletons. The starting material was peripheral blood, obtained in a trial of Ad26.COV2.S vaccine versus placebo. The receptors come from a person aged 18-65 years who received the Ad26.COV2.S COVID-19 vaccine or a placebo.

The chain is built from TRBV11-2 and TRBJ2-5; D is perhaps TRBD1 (6 bases). The germline gives CDR1 SGHAT, CDR2 FQNNGV. V lost 6 bases to trimming and J lost 2 bases, with 16 bases between them. CDR3 size: 15 residues. DNA of the CDR3: TGTGCCAGCAGTTTCACAGGGACCCTACAAGAGACCCAGTACTTC. Translation gives CASSFTGTLQETQYF.

This chain connects TRBV2 to TRBJ2-2, with TRBD1 matching over 8 bases. With V trimmed by 8 bases and J by 9 bases, 11 bases remained unmatched. CDR3 size: 14 residues. The germline CDR1 and CDR2 sequences are SNHLY and FYNNEI. CDR3 nucleotide sequence: TGTGCCAGCGCCGGGACAGGTCCCGCACGGGAGCTGTTTTTT. It codes for CASAGTGPARELFF. Full variable domain (outside the CDR3, taken from reference TRBV2 and TRBJ2-2): EPEVTQTPSHQVTQMGQEVILRCVPISNHLYFYWYRQILGQKVEFLVSFYNNEISEKSEIFDDQFSVERPDGSNFTLKIRSTKLEDSAMYFCASAGTGPARELFFGEGSRLTVL.

The chain joins TRBV6-4 to TRBJ2-6, with 8 positions matching TRBD1. This CDR3 comprises 18 residues. The V segment lost 6 bases and the J segment 2 bases; nucleotides outside the gene matches: 12. Germline V gene sequence: CDR1 MRHNA, CDR2 SNTAGT. The CDR3 DNA is TGTGCCAGCAGGCGGACAGGGAAGTTAAAGCCTGGGGCCAACGTCCTGACTTTC. Translation gives CASRRTGKLKPGANVLTF.

The V and J genes are TRBV5-1 and TRBJ1-2; 10 nucleotides agree with TRBD1. From germline, CDR1 is SGHRS and CDR2 YFSETQ. The trim removed 4 bases at V and 5 bases at J, leaving 8 bases unmatched. This CDR3 spans 15 amino acids. In nucleotides, the CDR3 is TGCGCCAGCAGCCTAGCCCGACAGGGGGCATATGGCTACACCTTC. Translated: CASSLARQGAYGYTF.

The chain employs TRBV7-8 and TRBJ1-4; the match to TRBD1 covers 9 bases. From germline, CDR1 is SGHVS and CDR2 FQNEAQ. V lost 5 bases and J lost 8; bases outside the gene matches: 9. The CDR3 consists of 15 residues. CDR3 DNA sequence: TGTGCCAGCAGCGAATTACAGGGGGCGTTAGAAAAACTGTTTTTT. It yields the protein CASSELQGALEKLFF.

At least ten counts were recorded for this clone. The chain links TRBV27 to TRBJ1-2; 8 bases line up with TRBD1. The CDR3 totals 14 residues. Trimming took 4 bases from V and 8 from J; bases not matched to a gene: 9. The germline gives CDR1 MNHEY, CDR2 SMNVEV (reference sequence). CDR3 protein: CASSSQDRVSGYTF. As DNA, the CDR3 is TGTGCCAGCAGTTCCCAGGACAGGGTGAGCGGCTACACCTTC.

This clone was detected many times. The same CDR3 can be traced to other DNA sequences in this sample. This sequence joins TRBV6-5 and TRBJ1-6, with D perhaps TRBD1 (5 bases). Germline CDR1 MNHEY, CDR2 SVGAGI. The V end lost 6 bases, the J end lost 3 bases, and 12 bases lay between the germline ends. This CDR3 spans 15 amino acids. The CDR3 loop is CASSSTGFYNSPLHF. Here the CDR3 DNA reads TGTGCCAGCAGCTCCACAGGCTTCTATAATTCACCCCTCCACTTT.

The genes are TRBV27 and TRBJ2-5, with a tentative D call TRBD1 (5 bases). Germline V gene lookup returns CDR1 MNHEY and CDR2 SMNVEV (reference sequence). CDR3 length: 16 amino acids. V dropped 8 bases and J dropped 2 bases, with 21 bases sitting between them. CDR3 in DNA: TGTGCCAGCGGCTTCCTTGGGGCCGTGGAACAAGAGACCCAGTACTTC. Residues: CASGFLGAVEQETQYF.

The rearrangement joins TRBV29-1 to TRBJ2-3, with 7 positions matching TRBD1. The germline V gene encodes CDR1 SQVTM and CDR2 ANQGSEA. Trimming cost V 7 bases and J 0 bases; bases outside gene matches: 7. This CDR3 contains 14 residues. The CDR3 nucleotides are TGCAGCGGGGGACAGTCCACTAGCACAGATACGCAGTATTTT. This codes for CSGGQSTSTDTQYF.

V usage is TRBV19 and J usage is TRBJ2-5, with D possibly being TRBD1 or TRBD2 (5 bases each). There are 15 residues in the CDR3. Deletions cut 4 bases from V and 1 base from J, with 13 bases between. CDR1 and CDR2 (germline): LNHDA, SQIVND (reference sequence). The CDR3 DNA reads as TGTGCCAGTAGTACGGCTTGGGGGTCCCAAGAGACCCAGTACTTC. Encoded protein: CASSTAWGSQETQYF.

This chain connects TRBV29-1 to TRBJ1-5; D not resolved. Germline V CDR1 and CDR2: SQVTM, ANQGSEA. Trimming shortened V by 4 bases and J by 3 bases, and 10 bases separated the two germline ends. The CDR3 is made up of 13 amino acids. CDR3 amino acids: CSVGSGNNQPQHF. Written as DNA, the CDR3 is TGCAGCGTTGGCTCCGGGAACAATCAGCCCCAGCATTTT.

This CDR3 is CASSRQGLFYEQYF. In DNA form, the CDR3 reads TGTGCCAGCAGCCGACAGGGTTTATTCTACGAGCAGTACTTC. This chain joins TRBV11-2 and TRBJ2-7; 7 bases fit TRBD1. Germline lookup yields CDR1 SGHAT and CDR2 FQNNGV. This CDR3 has 14 amino acids. Germline trimming cut 5 bases from V and 3 bases from J; bases unmatched to any gene: 7.

This CDR3 is CASSYSINGEVTIYF. CDR3 DNA: TGTGCCAGCAGTTACTCGATAAACGGGGAGGTCACCATATATTTT. The rearrangement uses TRBV6-5 and TRBJ1-3; no clear D gene. Trimming cost V 0 bases and J 9 bases, with 15 bases left between them. CDR1 is MNHEY, CDR2 SVGAGI, per germline. The CDR3 spans 15 residues.

The rearrangement links TRBV7-8 to TRBJ2-3; D is undetermined. V was trimmed by 5 bases and J by 0 bases, leaving 12 bases between them. The CDR3 is 15 residues long. The germline CDR1 and CDR2 sequences are SGHVS and FQNEAQ. The CDR3: CASSARRRSTDTQYF. CDR3 DNA sequence: TGTGCCAGCAGCGCCAGGAGACGTAGCACAGATACGCAGTATTTT.

The V and J genes are TRBV9 and TRBJ1-2; D is unresolved. The CDR3 runs to 15 residues. V was pared by 0 bases and J by 8 bases, with 17 bases between. Germline V gives CDR1 SGDLS, CDR2 YYNGEE. The DNA of the CDR3 is TGTGCCAGCAGCGTAGGAGAAGTAGGGTTGATCGGCTACACCTTC. Protein sequence: CASSVGEVGLIGYTF.

The sample holds a few counts of this clone. The V and J genes are TRBV3-1 (or the pseudogene TRBV3-2) and TRBJ1-2; possibly TRBD1 for D (5 bases). The germline CDR1 and CDR2 sequences are LGHDT and YNNKEL (reference sequence). The CDR3 has 15 residues. V lost 2 bases and J lost 6, with 16 bases in between. The CDR3 is CASSQQGLGLHGYTF. The CDR3 DNA reads as TGTGCCAGCAGCCAACAGGGTCTAGGTTTGCATGGCTACACCTTC.

The J gene is TRBJ2-2, the V gene TRBV24-1, with 8 bases that match TRBD1. The V and J ends lost 9 bases and 0 bases, in that order; junction bases with no gene match: 8. The CDR3 runs to 16 residues. Germline values: CDR1 KGHDR, CDR2 SFDVKD. The CDR3 nucleotides are TGTGCCACCCGGGACAGGACAAACCCGAACACCGGGGAGCTGTTTTTT. It encodes CATRDRTNPNTGELFF.

The chain combines TRBV5-4 with TRBJ1-4; a possible D gene is TRBD1 (5 bases). CDR3 length equals 15 residues. Germline V gene data show CDR1 as SGHNT and CDR2 as YYREEE (reference sequence). The V and J ends lost 1 base and 2 bases respectively, with 9 bases between them. For the CDR3, the DNA is TGTGCCAGCAGCTTGATGGGGCCGACTAATGAAAAACTGTTTTTT. Protein sequence: CASSLMGPTNEKLFF. The complete variable domain, with remaining parts taken from reference TRBV5-4 and TRBJ1-4, reads ETGVTQSPTHLIKTRGQQVTLRCSSQSGHNTVSWYQQALGQGPQFIFQYYREEENGRGNFPPRFSGLQFPNYSSELNVNALELDDSALYLCASSLMGPTNEKLFFGSGTQLSVL.

The chain combines TRBV6-5 with TRBJ1-1; D call uncertain. Germline CDR1 is MNHEY and CDR2 is SVGAGI. The CDR3 loop spans 15 amino acids. V lost 7 bases and J lost 4, with 19 bases in between. This CDR3 reads CASIPFPTPATEAFF. The CDR3 region has the DNA TGTGCCAGCATCCCCTTCCCAACACCGGCCACTGAAGCTTTCTTT.